This T cell receptor (beta chain) was documented in a study of T cells after yellow fever vaccination (dated by TCRdb to between 2017 and 2020). With respect to the entire study: The SMART-Seq v4 Ultra Low Input RNA kit was used to prepare libraries from fractions with low cell numbers. To follow T-cell clones before and after both primary and booster YFV17D yellow fever vaccination, bulk TCR alpha and beta repertoires underwent longitudinal sequencing. Two healthy male donors, one aged 18 to 30 and one aged 30 to 40 years, made up the cohort. Blood was collected at multiple timepoints before and after primary and secondary immunization, and bulk PBMC replicates and cell subsets were isolated. Study-wide conclusions, independent of this receptor: Most clones expanded after primary vaccination (almost 97% of CD4 and roughly 90% of CD8) were re-detected after the booster, suggesting that broad memory maintenance occurred. A small fraction of clonotypes appeared in both the CD4 and CD8 compartments, likely as a result of convergent recombination. Because abundant contaminating clonotypes from the bulk population could be contained in FACS-sorted repertoires, computational filtering was required. The study included only a couple of donors, which limits how far the findings can be generalized. The secondary T-cell response was weaker than the primary response but faster, peaking on day 5 instead of day 15.

TCR cDNA was synthesized by 5'RACE template switching, which introduced a universal primer site and unique molecular identifiers. cDNA synthesis was primed from both the TCR alpha and TCR beta constant segments. Library amplification used two PCR steps, and the second PCR step added sample barcodes and sequencing adapters. Sequencing of the libraries was done on either Illumina HiSeq 2500 (2x100 bp) or NovaSeq (2x150 bp). The authors processed their data as follows. Demultiplexing of reads and collapsing into UMI consensus sequences were performed with MIGEC, and V(D)J alignment was carried out with MiXCR. Vaccine-responding clonotypes were defined with edgeR using replicate PBMC samples, requiring FDR below 0.01 and a log2 fold change above 5 up to day 15. CD4 or CD8 identity was assigned to each bulk clonotype according to whether the clonotype was present at higher abundance in the sequenced CD4 repertoire or the sequenced CD8 repertoire. TCRdb itself trimmed the public reads at Q25 with fastp, ran MiXCR and retained productive beta chains. Merged by CDR3 protein, the rows form single entries marked with the most common genes and DNA. TCRdb's processing, not the study's, gives the V and J calls here. For this sample there are under 550,000 distinct CDR3 sequences; 20% to 25% appear just once. Clones ranked in the top ten supply about 17% of the sample.

The CDR3 covers 15 residues, taking in both the cysteine and the phenylalanine. The entry retains the CDR3 DNA only, 45 bases that are in frame from base 1. V loses 0 bases, J loses 4 bases, and the germline ends lie 11 bases apart. CDR1 and CDR2 (SGHRS, YFSETQ) derive from the germline V gene. With respect to this clonotype: Its antigen target is currently unknown. It has no much larger one-base neighbor in the sample; base qualities were not kept.

The sample's treatment or condition label, in plain terms: live attenuated yellow fever vaccine strain. Two biological replicates of bulk PBMCs were collected at each blood-draw timepoint. PBMCs were isolated from peripheral blood using a standard Ficoll-Paque protocol. TriZol was used to extract RNA from bulk PBMCs, CD4 and CD8 fractions, and dextramer-positive and dextramer-negative fractions. The chain is assembled from TRBV5-1 and TRBJ1-5; the best D guess is TRBD1, with 6 bases matching. The source is a man aged 18 to 35 who received the YFV17D yellow fever vaccine. This specimen consisted of PBMCs, obtained 20 to 25 days after the first yellow fever vaccination. The CDR3 sequence is CASSLGQAENQPQHF. In nucleotide form, the sequence is TGCGCCAGCAGCTTGGGACAGGCCGAAAATCAGCCCCAGCATTTT.